The clone carrying this TCR beta chain was found once. Its antigen is as yet unknown. These data belong to a study of cytomegalovirus exposure and HLA in healthy donors. About the study: Around 180 million T cells yielded 120 million or so unique TCR beta sequences, as an earlier analysis found. HLA-typed donors contributed 65 million to 95 million unique TCRs, which were held in an early data release. General study points: A missense DCLRE1C variant was associated with V- and J-gene trimming of TCR beta chains in a later analysis, and an independent cohort replicated the association. A previous analysis found most TCR beta V segments productive roughly 90% or roughly 30% of the time.

Amplification used 60 Vbeta primers and 13 Jbeta primers. Libraries were prepared by immunoSEQ multiplex PCR; TCRdb keeps only in-frame clonotypes and omits some of them. The top ten clones hold 2.5% to 3% of a sample with more than 80,000 clones, less than 70% of them seen once. This CDR3 is 13 amino acids long. CDR1 is SNHLY and CDR2 is FYNNEI in the germline V gene. V was pared by 8 bases and J by 4 bases, with 14 bases between. Sequencing used PBMCs. V and J are TRBV2 and TRBJ2-5, with D possibly TRBD2 on 6 matching bases. The receptor comes from a man aged 50-59 years in good health and CMV-seronegative. The CDR3 spells CASHTSPGETQYF. The CDR3 DNA follows: TGTGCCAGCCACACTAGCCCGGGAGAGACCCAGTACTTC.